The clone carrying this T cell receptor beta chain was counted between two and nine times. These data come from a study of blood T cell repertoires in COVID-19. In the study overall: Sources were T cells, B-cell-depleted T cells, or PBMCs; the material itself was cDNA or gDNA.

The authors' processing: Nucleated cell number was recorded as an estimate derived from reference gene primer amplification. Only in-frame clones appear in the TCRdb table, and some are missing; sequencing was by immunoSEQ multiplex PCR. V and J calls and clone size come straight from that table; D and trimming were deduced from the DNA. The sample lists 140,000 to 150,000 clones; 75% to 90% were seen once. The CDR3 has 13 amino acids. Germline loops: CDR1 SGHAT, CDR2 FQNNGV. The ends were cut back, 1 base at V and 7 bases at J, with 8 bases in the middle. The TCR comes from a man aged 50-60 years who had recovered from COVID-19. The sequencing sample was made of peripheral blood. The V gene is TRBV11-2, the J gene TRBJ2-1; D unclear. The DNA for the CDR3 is TGTGCCAGCAGCTTAGGAGTGGTAAATGAGCAGTTCTTC. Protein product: CASSLGVVNEQFF.